This passage covers 27 T cell receptor beta chains from one sample sequenced in a study of PD-1 blockade in mismatch repair-deficient tumors. Sequencing used immunoSEQ multiplex PCR; TCRdb keeps in-frame clones, though not all of them. Among about 120,000 clones, roughly nine tenths were seen once, and the ten largest hold about 13%. Material: peripheral blood, obtained 44 weeks after starting pembrolizumab. These receptors came from an adult with mismatch repair-deficient cancer.

As regards this clone: One end of the junction is discordant with germline, which a read error may explain. The rearrangement links TRBV4-3 to TRBJ2-7; D remains unclear. This CDR3 comprises 13 residues. The V gene's germline CDR1 is LGHNA and CDR2 YSLEER. The CDR3 coding sequence is TGCGTCAGCAGCCAAGATGTGAAGAACGAGCAGTACTTC. Its protein is CVSSQDVKNEQYF.

This chain uses TRBV5-4 with TRBJ1-4; a possible D gene is TRBD1 (5 bases). In germline, CDR1 is SGHNT, CDR2 YYREEE (reference sequence). The V end was cut by 9 bases, the J end by 5 bases, with 20 bases between. The CDR3 covers 15 residues. The CDR3 region has the DNA TGTGCCACCTCTTGGCCGGGGGAAGAGAATGAAAAACTGTTTTTT. Translation: CATSWPGEENEKLFF.

The chain is built from TRBV27 and TRBJ2-1; tentative D call: TRBD1 (6 bases). Per the germline V gene, CDR1 is MNHEY and CDR2 is SMNVEV (reference sequence). V was pared by 5 bases and J by 4 bases, with 15 bases between. This CDR3 comprises 15 residues. This CDR3 reads CASSLTPTGYNEQFF. For the CDR3, the DNA is TGTGCCAGCAGTCTCACCCCCACAGGGTACAATGAGCAGTTCTTC.

The chain joins TRBV9 to TRBJ2-3; 12 bases are shared with TRBD2. Germline values: CDR1 SGDLS, CDR2 YYNGEE. J gave up 8 bases and V 0 bases, and 7 bases lay outside the gene matches. The CDR3 has 16 amino acids. CDR3 coding DNA: TGTGCCAGCAGCGTAGGAGGACTAGCGGGAATCAGTACGCAGTATTTT. It codes for CASSVGGLAGISTQYF.

The chain carries TRBV10-3 and TRBJ2-7; TRBD1 aligns across 7 bases. Germline-derived CDR1 and CDR2 are ENHRY and SYGVKD. There are 12 residues in the CDR3. V was clipped by 11 bases and J by 6 bases; unmatched bases: 10. The chain's CDR3 is CAFRTGSGEQYF. CDR3 bases: TGTGCCTTCCGGACAGGCTCTGGCGAGCAGTACTTC.

The chain uses TRBV7-9 and TRBJ2-1; 8 bases agree with TRBD1. The CDR3 totals 14 residues. From germline, CDR1 is SEHNR and CDR2 FQNEAQ (reference sequence). The J segment lost 9 bases and the V segment lost 3 bases, leaving 7 bases of the junction unmatched. The CDR3 region is CASSLGTGGSEQFF. DNA of the CDR3: TGTGCCAGCAGCTTGGGCACAGGGGGGAGTGAGCAGTTCTTC.

The V call is TRBV11-2, the J call TRBJ2-3, with a possible D match to TRBD2 (5 bases). Per the germline V gene, CDR1 is SGHAT and CDR2 is FQNNGV. The CDR3 runs 14 residues. The V end lost 8 bases, the J end lost 1 base, and 13 bases lay between the germline ends. The CDR3 region has the DNA TGTGCCAGCCACCCCTTGCGGGGCACAGATACGCAGTATTTT. Its protein product is CASHPLRGTDTQYF.

V usage is TRBV13 and J usage is TRBJ2-3, with D unresolved. Germline CDR1 is PRHDT and CDR2 is FYEKMQ (reference sequence). V was trimmed by 5 bases and J by 4 bases, leaving 7 bases between them. The CDR3 totals 12 residues. CDR3 nucleotides: TGTGCCAGCAGCCCTCTAGCAGATACGCAGTATTTT. Translating gives CASSPLADTQYF.

The chain recombines TRBV4-1 with TRBJ1-5, with D perhaps TRBD1 (5 bases). Germline-derived CDR1 and CDR2 are MGHRA and YSYEKL. The CDR3 totals 14 residues. V was trimmed by 1 base and J by 6 bases, leaving 10 bases between them. The DNA for the CDR3 is TGCGCCAGCAGCCAAGCCAGGGCGAGTCAGCCCCAGCATTTT. Protein sequence: CASSQARASQPQHF.

This chain links TRBV7-3 with TRBJ2-1; D possibly matches TRBD1 or TRBD2 (5 bases each). The CDR3 contains 13 residues. V lost 0 bases and J lost 7, with 7 bases in between. The germline V gene has CDR1 SGHTA and CDR2 FQGTGA. CDR3 loop: CASSLTWGNEQFF. CDR3 bases: TGTGCCAGCAGCTTAACATGGGGGAATGAGCAGTTCTTC.

The genes are TRBV4-1 and TRBJ2-7, with D perhaps matching TRBD2 (6 bases). The CDR3 consists of 15 residues. The ends were cut back, 1 base at V and 5 bases at J, with 15 bases in the middle. CDR1 and CDR2 (germline): MGHRA, YSYEKL. CDR3 DNA sequence: TGCGCCAGCAGCCAAGTAGGTGCTGGGGGGAACGAGCAGTACTTC. Translation: CASSQVGAGGNEQYF.

The V gene is TRBV18, the J gene TRBJ2-3; D gene uncertain. The V gene's germline CDR1 is KGHSH and CDR2 LQKENI. The CDR3 has 16 residues. V was cut by 2 bases and J by 1 base, with 13 bases left in between. In DNA, the CDR3 is TGTGCCAGCTCACCAAGCGCCCCTGGGGGCACAGATACGCAGTATTTT. Translation gives CASSPSAPGGTDTQYF.

This clone was detected only once. Here the CDR3 DNA reads TGTGCCAGCAGCCGACATAGACTTAACTATGGCTACACCTTC. It is translated as CASSRHRLNYGYTF. The J gene is TRBJ1-2, the V gene TRBV27; D call uncertain. Trimming removed 6 bases at V and 1 base at J, with 12 bases between. The CDR3 is made up of 14 amino acids. The germline V gene has CDR1 MNHEY and CDR2 SMNVEV (reference sequence).

This chain connects TRBV4-1 to TRBJ2-1; TRBD2 is a possible D gene (6 bases). V gave up 0 bases and J gave up 10 bases, with 7 bases separating them. CDR1 is MGHRA, CDR2 YSYEKL, per germline. CDR3 length: 12 residues. CDR3 loop: CASSQEGGEQFF. CDR3 DNA sequence: TGCGCCAGCAGCCAAGAAGGAGGGGAGCAGTTCTTC.

The chain uses TRBV6-5 and TRBJ2-7, with 9 bases matching TRBD1. Germline V gene sequence: CDR1 MNHEY, CDR2 SVGAGI. The trim removed 6 bases at V and 1 base at J, leaving 4 bases unmatched. The CDR3 covers 14 residues. CDR3 DNA sequence: TGTGCCAGCAGCCGGGACAGGGTATCCTACGAGCAGTACTTC. Protein sequence: CASSRDRVSYEQYF.

This chain joins TRBV14 and TRBJ2-1; 9 nucleotides align to TRBD1. The CDR3 is 20 residues long. Germline trimming cut 4 bases from V and 7 bases from J; bases unmatched to any gene: 23. Germline V gene data show CDR1 as SGHDN and CDR2 as FVKESK. The CDR3 here is CASSPTSGLETGGARNEQFF. For the CDR3, the DNA is TGTGCCAGCAGCCCTACCTCCGGTTTGGAAACAGGGGGCGCGAGGAATGAGCAGTTCTTC. The whole variable domain, remainder taken from reference TRBV14 and TRBJ2-1, is EAGVTQFPSHSVIEKGQTVTLRCDPISGHDNLYWYRRVMGKEIKFLLHFVKESKQDESGMPNNRFLAERTGGTYSTLKVQPAELEDSGVYFCASSPTSGLETGGARNEQFFGPGTRLTVL.

This chain connects TRBV11-2 to TRBJ2-4; no clear D. This CDR3 contains 11 residues. The germline V and J ends were trimmed by 5 bases and 9 bases, with 8 bases remaining between them. CDR1 is SGHAT and CDR2 is FQNNGV in the germline V gene. The CDR3 region is CASSPAGIQYF. CDR3 in DNA: TGTGCCAGCAGCCCTGCTGGCATTCAGTACTTC.

V is TRBV28 and J is TRBJ1-1; D gene unclear. V gave up 5 bases and J gave up 2 bases, with 6 bases separating them. The CDR3 consists of 12 residues. Germline CDR1 is MDHEN and CDR2 is SYDVKM. The CDR3 loop is CASSLDNTEAFF. The CDR3 nucleotides read TGTGCCAGCAGTCTAGATAACACTGAAGCTTTCTTT. Complete variable domain (other parts from reference TRBV28 and TRBJ1-1): DVKVTQSSRYLVKRTGEKVFLECVQDMDHENMFWYRQDPGLGLRLIYFSYDVKMKEKGDIPEGYSVSREKKERFSLILESASTNQTSMYLCASSLDNTEAFFGQGTRLTVV.

V gene TRBV21-1 combines with J gene TRBJ2-4; no check of the table's D call, TRBD1, against the DNA was made. TRBV21-1 represents a pseudogene. CDR3 length: 16 amino acids. As DNA, the CDR3 is TGTGCCAGCAGCCCCACAGGGGAACCAGCCAAAAACATTCAGTACTTC. It translates to CASSPTGEPAKNIQYF.

In nucleotides, the CDR3 is TGTGCCAGCAGCGCGCACGATGCGCCTCAAGAGACCCAGTACTTC. Translated: CASSAHDAPQETQYF. The chain links TRBV7-3 to TRBJ2-5; D not resolved. The CDR3 is 15 amino acids. V dropped 5 bases and J dropped 2 bases, with 15 bases sitting between them. Germline V gives CDR1 SGHTA, CDR2 FQGTGA. Full variable domain (rest looked up from reference TRBV7-3 and TRBJ2-5): GAGVSQTPSNKVTEKGKYVELRCDPISGHTALYWYRQSLGQGPEFLIYFQGTGAADDSGLPNDRFFAVRPEGSVSTLKIQRTERGDSAVYLCASSAHDAPQETQYFGPGTRLLVL.

This clone was counted once. This chain joins TRBV19 and TRBJ2-4; D call uncertain. V was clipped by 8 bases and J by 0 bases, with 8 bases between them. Germline assignment: CDR1 LNHDA and CDR2 SQIVND (reference sequence). The CDR3 covers 13 residues. The CDR3 nucleotides read TGTGCCAGTTCGACTCTAGCCAAAAACATTCAGTACTTC. Translating gives CASSTLAKNIQYF.

The genes are TRBV2 and TRBJ2-4, with 12 bases that match TRBD1. This CDR3 spans 18 amino acids. V gave up 10 bases and J gave up 2 bases; unmatched junction bases: 15. Germline V gene data show CDR1 as SNHLY and CDR2 as FYNNEI. As DNA, the CDR3 is TGTGCCACGCGGGTACCGGGACAGGGGGCGCGGACCAAAAACATTCAGTACTTC. Its translation: CATRVPGQGARTKNIQYF.

This clone was seen a few times. The chain carries TRBV6-6 and TRBJ2-7, with 12 bases fitting TRBD2. Per germline, CDR1 MNHNY and CDR2 SVGAGI (reference sequence). The CDR3 totals 15 residues. With 5 bases clipped from V and 4 bases from J, the junction kept 6 bases outside the gene matches. CDR3 nucleotide sequence: TGTGCCAGCAGTGAGGGACTAGCGGGTTCTTACGAGCAGTACTTC. As protein: CASSEGLAGSYEQYF.

The genes are TRBV5-1 and TRBJ1-2; 12 nucleotides line up with TRBD1. Germline V gene data show CDR1 as SGHRS and CDR2 as YFSETQ. Trimming removed 4 bases from V and 9 bases from J; junction bases left unmatched: 13. The CDR3 runs to 16 residues. CDR3 sequence: CASSAAPGQGARRYTF. CDR3 bases: TGCGCCAGCAGCGCGGCACCGGGACAGGGGGCGAGACGCTACACCTTC. Using reference TRBV5-1 and TRBJ1-2 for the parts outside the CDR3, the full variable domain is KAGVTQTPRYLIKTRGQQVTLSCSPISGHRSVSWYQQTPGQGLQFLFEYFSETQRNKGNFPGRFSGRQFSNSRSEMNVSTLELGDSALYLCASSAAPGQGARRYTFGSGTRLTVV.

This sequence joins TRBV7-9 and TRBJ2-7; no clear D. V gave up 0 bases and J gave up 0 bases, with 6 bases separating them. Per germline, CDR1 SEHNR and CDR2 FQNEAQ (reference sequence). CDR3 length equals 14 residues. CDR3 coding DNA: TGTGCCAGCAGCTTAGCGGTAAGCTCCTACGAGCAGTACTTC. Translating it yields CASSLAVSSYEQYF.

This clone has just one count. The chain joins TRBV5-1 to TRBJ2-3, with a tentative D call TRBD1 (5 bases). This CDR3 region has 14 residues. Trimming removed 4 bases at V and 1 base at J, with 10 bases between. Germline CDR1 is SGHRS and CDR2 is YFSETQ. CDR3 residues: CASSPRVGTDTQYF. The CDR3 DNA reads as TGCGCCAGCAGCCCCAGGGTTGGCACAGATACGCAGTATTTT.

The chain joins TRBV6-1 to TRBJ2-1; TRBD2 agrees at 13 bases. The CDR3 is 14 amino acids. V dropped 10 bases and J dropped 7; count of bases not matched to a gene: 7. The germline V gene encodes CDR1 MNHNS and CDR2 SASEGT. The DNA of the CDR3 is TGTGCCATTGTACTAGCGGGAGGGCTTAATGAGCAGTTCTTC. Its protein product is CAIVLAGGLNEQFF.